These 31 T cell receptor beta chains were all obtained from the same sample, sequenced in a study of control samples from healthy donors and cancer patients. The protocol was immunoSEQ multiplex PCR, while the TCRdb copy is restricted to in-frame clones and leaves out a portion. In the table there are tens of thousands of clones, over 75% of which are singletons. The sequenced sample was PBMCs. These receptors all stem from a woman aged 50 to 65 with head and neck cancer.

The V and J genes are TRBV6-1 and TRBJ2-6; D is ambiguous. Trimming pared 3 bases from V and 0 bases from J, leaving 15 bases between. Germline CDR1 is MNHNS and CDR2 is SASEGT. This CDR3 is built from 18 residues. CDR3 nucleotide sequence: TGTGCCAGCAGTGACCTGGGCGGACGGTACTCTGGGGCCAACGTCCTGACTTTC. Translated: CASSDLGGRYSGANVLTF.

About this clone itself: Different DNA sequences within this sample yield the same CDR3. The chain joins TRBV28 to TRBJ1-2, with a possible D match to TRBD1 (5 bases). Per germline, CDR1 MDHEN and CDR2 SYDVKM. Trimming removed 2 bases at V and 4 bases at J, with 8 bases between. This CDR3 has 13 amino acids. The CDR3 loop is CASSLGGSYGYTF. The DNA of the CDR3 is TGTGCCAGCAGTTTAGGGGGGTCCTATGGCTACACCTTC.

The CDR3 nucleotides read TGTGCCAGCAGTTCCGGGAGAACCGATAACTATGGCTACACCTTC. Translating it yields CASSSGRTDNYGYTF. The rearrangement links TRBV27 to TRBJ1-2; D unclear. Germline-derived CDR1 and CDR2 are MNHEY and SMNVEV (reference sequence). The CDR3 loop spans 15 amino acids. V lost 4 bases and J 1 base, leaving 13 bases between the germline ends.

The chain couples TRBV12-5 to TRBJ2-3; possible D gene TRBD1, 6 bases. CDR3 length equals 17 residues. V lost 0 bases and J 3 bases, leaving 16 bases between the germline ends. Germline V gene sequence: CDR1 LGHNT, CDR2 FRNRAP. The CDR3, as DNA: TGTGCTAGTGGTTTGGTACAAGGCGTAAGGGGGACAGATACGCAGTATTTT. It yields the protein CASGLVQGVRGTDTQYF.

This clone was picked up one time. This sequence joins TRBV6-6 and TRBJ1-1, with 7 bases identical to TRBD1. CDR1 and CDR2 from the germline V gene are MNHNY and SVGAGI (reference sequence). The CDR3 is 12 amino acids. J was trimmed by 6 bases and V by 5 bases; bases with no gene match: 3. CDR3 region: CASSGQVAEAFF. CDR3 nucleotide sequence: TGTGCCAGCAGTGGACAGGTCGCTGAAGCTTTCTTT.

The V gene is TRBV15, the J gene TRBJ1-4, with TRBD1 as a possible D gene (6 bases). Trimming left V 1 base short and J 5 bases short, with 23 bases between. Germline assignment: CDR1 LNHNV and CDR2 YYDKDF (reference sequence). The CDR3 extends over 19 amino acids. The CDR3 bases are TGTGCCACCAGCAGAGTACCTCTGCAGGGGCTTGGGCGAAATGAAAAACTGTTTTTT. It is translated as CATSRVPLQGLGRNEKLFF.

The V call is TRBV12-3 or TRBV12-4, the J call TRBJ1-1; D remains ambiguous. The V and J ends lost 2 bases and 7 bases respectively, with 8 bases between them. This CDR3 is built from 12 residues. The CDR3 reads CASSLKGYEAFF. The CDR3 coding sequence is TGTGCCAGCAGTTTAAAAGGGTATGAAGCTTTCTTT.

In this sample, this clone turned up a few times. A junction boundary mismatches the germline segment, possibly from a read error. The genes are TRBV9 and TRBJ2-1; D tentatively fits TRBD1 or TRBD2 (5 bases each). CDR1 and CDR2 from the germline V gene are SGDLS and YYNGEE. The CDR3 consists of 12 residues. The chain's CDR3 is CASSVGDPPAVF. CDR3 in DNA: TGTGCCAGCAGCGTAGGGGACCCCCCGGCAGTCTTC.

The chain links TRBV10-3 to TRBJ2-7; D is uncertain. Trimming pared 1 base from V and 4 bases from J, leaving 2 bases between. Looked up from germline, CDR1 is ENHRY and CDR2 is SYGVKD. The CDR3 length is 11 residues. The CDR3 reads CAISELYEQYF. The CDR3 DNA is TGTGCCATCAGTGAGTTATACGAGCAGTACTTC.

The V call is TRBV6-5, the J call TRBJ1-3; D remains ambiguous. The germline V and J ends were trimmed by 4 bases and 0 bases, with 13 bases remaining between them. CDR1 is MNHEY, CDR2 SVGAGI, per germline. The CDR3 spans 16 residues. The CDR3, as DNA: TGTGCCAGCAGTTCTGCGGCGGTAAGCTCTGGAAACACCATATATTTT. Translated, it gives CASSSAAVSSGNTIYF.

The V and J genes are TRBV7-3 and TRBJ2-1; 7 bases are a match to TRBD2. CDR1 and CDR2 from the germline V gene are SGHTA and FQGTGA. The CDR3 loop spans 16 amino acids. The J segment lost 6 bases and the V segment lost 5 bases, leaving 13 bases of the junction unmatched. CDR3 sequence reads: CASSPTERGAINEQFF. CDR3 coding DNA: TGTGCCAGCAGCCCCACCGAGCGGGGCGCAATCAATGAGCAGTTCTTC.

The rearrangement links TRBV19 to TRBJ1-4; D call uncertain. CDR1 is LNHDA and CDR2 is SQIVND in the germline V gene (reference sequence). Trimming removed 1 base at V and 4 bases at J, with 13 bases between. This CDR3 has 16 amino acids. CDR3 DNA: TGTGCCAGTAGTATAGCGCGGCAGGCGTTTAATGAAAAACTGTTTTTT. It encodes CASSIARQAFNEKLFF.

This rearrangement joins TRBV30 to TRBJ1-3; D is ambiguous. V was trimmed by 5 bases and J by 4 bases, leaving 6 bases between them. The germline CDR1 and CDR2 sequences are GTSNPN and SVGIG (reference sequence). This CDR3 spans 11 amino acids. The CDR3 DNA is TGTGCCTGGGAAAAAGGAAACACCATATATTTT. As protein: CAWEKGNTIYF.

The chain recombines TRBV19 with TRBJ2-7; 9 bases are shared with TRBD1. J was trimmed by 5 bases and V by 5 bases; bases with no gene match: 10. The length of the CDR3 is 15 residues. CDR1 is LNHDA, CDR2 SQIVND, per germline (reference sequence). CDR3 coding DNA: TGTGCCAGTAGTTCTCCGGGACAGGGTAACGACGAGCAGTACTTC. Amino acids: CASSSPGQGNDEQYF. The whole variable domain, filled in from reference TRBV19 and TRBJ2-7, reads DGGITQSPKYLFRKEGQNVTLSCEQNLNHDAMYWYRQDPGQGLRLIYYSQIVNDFQKGDIAEGYSVSREKKESFPLTVTSAQKNPTAFYLCASSSPGQGNDEQYFGPGTRLTVT.

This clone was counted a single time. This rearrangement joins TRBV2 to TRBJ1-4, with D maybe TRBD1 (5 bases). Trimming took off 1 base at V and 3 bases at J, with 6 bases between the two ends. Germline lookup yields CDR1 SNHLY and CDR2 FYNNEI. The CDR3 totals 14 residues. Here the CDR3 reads CASSEVRANEKLFF. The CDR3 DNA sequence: TGTGCCAGCAGTGAAGTCAGGGCTAATGAAAAACTGTTTTTT.

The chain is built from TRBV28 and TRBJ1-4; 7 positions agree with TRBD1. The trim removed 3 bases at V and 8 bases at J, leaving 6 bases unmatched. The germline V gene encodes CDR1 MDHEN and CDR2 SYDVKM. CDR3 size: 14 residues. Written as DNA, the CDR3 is TGTGCCAGCAGTTTTCAAGGGGGCCGGGAAAAACTGTTTTTT. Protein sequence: CASSFQGGREKLFF.

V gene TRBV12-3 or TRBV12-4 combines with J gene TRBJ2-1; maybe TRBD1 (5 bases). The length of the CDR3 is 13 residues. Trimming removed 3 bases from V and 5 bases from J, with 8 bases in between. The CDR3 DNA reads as TGTGCCAGCAGTTTCAGCAGGGACAATGAGCAGTTCTTC. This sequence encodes CASSFSRDNEQFF.

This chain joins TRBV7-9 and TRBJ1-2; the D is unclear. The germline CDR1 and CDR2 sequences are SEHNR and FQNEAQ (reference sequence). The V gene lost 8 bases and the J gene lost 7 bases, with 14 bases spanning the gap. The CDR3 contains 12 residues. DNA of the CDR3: TGTGCCAGCCGAGGCCAGGAATTTGGCTACACCTTC. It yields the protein CASRGQEFGYTF.

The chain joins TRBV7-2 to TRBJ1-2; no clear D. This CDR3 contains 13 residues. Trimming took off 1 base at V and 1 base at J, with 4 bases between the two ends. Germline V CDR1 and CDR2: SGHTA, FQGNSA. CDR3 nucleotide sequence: TGTGCCAGCAGCTTAGGTCGTAACTATGGCTACACCTTC. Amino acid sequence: CASSLGRNYGYTF.

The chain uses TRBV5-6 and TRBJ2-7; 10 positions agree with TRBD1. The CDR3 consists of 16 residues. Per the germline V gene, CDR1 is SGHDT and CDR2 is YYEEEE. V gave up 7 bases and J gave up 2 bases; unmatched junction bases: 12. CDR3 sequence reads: CASGERQGASTYEQYF. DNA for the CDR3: TGTGCCAGCGGGGAGCGACAGGGGGCCTCAACCTACGAGCAGTACTTC.

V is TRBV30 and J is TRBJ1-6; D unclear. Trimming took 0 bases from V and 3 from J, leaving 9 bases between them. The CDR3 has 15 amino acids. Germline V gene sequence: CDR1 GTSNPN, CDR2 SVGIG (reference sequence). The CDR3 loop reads CAWSVPTNYNSPLHF. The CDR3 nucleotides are TGTGCCTGGAGTGTACCGACGAACTATAATTCACCCCTCCACTTT.

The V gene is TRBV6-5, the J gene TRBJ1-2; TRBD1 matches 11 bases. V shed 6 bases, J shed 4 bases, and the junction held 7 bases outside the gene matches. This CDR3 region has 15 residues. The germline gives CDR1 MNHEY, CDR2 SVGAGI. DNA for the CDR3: TGTGCCAGCAGGTCCGCCGGGACAGGGGGCTATGGCTACACCTTC. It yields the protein CASRSAGTGGYGYTF.

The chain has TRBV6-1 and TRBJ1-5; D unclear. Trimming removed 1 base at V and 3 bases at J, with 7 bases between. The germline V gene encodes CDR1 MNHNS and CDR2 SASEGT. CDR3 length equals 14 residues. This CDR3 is CASSEGEANQPQHF. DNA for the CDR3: TGTGCCAGCAGTGAAGGGGAGGCCAATCAGCCCCAGCATTTT.

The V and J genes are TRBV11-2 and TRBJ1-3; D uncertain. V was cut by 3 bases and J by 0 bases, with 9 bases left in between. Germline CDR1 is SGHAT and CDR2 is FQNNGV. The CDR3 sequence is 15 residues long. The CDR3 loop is CASSFQRSSGNTIYF. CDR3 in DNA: TGTGCCAGCAGCTTCCAGAGATCCTCTGGAAACACCATATATTTT.

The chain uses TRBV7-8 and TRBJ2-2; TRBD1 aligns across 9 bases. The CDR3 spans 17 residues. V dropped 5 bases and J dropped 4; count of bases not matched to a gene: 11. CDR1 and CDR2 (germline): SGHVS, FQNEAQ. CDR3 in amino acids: CASSPLTGQGLTGELFF. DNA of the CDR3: TGTGCCAGCAGCCCCCTGACGGGACAGGGCCTCACCGGGGAGCTGTTTTTT.

This CDR3 reads CASSLLPGLSTDTQYF. The CDR3 DNA is TGCGCCAGCAGCTTGTTACCGGGACTTAGCACAGATACGCAGTATTTT. The chain combines TRBV5-1 with TRBJ2-3; weak D call: TRBD2 (6 bases). V gave up 1 base and J gave up 0 bases, with 12 bases separating them. The CDR3 spans 16 residues. The V gene's germline CDR1 is SGHRS and CDR2 YFSETQ.

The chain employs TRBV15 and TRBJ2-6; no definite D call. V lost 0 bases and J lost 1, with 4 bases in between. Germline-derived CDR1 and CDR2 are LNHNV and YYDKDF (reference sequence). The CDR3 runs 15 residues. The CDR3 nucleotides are TGTGCCACCAGCAGAGAGGGATCTGGGGCCAACGTCCTGACTTTC. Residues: CATSREGSGANVLTF.

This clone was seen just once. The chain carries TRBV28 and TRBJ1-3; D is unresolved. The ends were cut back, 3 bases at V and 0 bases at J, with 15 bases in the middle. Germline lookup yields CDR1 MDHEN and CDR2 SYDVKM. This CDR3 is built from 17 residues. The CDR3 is CASSLVGTSGSGNTIYF. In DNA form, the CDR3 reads TGTGCCAGCAGTTTGGTAGGCACGTCGGGCTCTGGAAACACCATATATTTT.

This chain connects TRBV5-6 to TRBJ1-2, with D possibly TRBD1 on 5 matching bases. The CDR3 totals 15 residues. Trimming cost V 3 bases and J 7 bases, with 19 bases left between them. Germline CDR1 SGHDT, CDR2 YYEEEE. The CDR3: CASSSGSGGRRGYTF. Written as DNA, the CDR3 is TGTGCCAGCAGCTCTGGATCCGGGGGTCGGCGTGGCTACACCTTC.

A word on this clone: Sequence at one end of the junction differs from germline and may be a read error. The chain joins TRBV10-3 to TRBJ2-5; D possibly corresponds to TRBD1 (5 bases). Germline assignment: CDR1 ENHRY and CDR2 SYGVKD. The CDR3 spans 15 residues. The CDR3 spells CAISESRGPQATQYF. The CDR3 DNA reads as TGTGCCATCAGTGAGTCAAGGGGTCCCCAAGCGACCCAGTACTTC.

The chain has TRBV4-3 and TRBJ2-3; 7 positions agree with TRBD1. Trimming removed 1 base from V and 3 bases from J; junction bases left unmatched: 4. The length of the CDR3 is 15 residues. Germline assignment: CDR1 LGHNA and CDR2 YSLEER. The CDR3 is CASSQGQGITDTQYF. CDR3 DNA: TGCGCCAGCAGCCAAGGACAGGGTATAACAGATACGCAGTATTTT.